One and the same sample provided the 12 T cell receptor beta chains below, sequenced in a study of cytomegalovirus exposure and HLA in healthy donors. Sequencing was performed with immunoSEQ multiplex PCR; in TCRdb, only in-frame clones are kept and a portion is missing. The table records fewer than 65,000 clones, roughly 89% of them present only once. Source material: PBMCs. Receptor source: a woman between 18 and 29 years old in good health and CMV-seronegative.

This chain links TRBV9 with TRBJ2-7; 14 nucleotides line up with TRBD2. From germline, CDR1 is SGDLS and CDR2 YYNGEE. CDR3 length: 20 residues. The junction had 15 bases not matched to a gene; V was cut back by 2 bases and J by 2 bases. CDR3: CASSVGGWWTSGRRAYEQYF. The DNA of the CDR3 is TGTGCCAGCAGCGTTGGGGGATGGTGGACTAGCGGGAGGCGGGCCTACGAGCAGTACTTC.

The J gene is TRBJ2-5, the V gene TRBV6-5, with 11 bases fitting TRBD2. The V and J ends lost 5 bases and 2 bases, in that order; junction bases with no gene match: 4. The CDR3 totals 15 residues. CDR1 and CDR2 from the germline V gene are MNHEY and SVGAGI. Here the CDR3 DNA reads TGTGCCAGCAGTACCTTAGCGGGAGGGCAAGAGACCCAGTACTTC. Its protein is CASSTLAGGQETQYF.

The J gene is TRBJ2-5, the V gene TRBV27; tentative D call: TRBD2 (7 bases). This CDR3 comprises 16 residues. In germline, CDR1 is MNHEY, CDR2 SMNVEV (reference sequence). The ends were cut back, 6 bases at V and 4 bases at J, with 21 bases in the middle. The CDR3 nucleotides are TGTGCCAGCAGACTTGTGGGGGGGCGCGTAGGAGAGACCCAGTACTTC. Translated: CASRLVGGRVGETQYF.

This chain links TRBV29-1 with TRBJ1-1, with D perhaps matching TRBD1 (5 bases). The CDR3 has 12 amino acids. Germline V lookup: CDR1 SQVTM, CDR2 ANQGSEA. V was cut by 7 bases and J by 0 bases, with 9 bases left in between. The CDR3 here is CSATVLNTEAFF. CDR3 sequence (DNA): TGCAGCGCGACAGTCCTGAACACTGAAGCTTTCTTT.

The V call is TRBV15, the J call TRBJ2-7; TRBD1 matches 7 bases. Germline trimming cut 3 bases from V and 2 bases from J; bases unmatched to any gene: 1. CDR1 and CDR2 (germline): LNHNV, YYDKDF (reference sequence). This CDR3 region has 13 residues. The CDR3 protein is CATSSGQAYEQYF. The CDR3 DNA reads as TGTGCCACCAGCAGTGGACAGGCCTACGAGCAGTACTTC. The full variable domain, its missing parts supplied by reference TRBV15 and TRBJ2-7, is DAMVIQNPRYQVTQFGKPVTLSCSQTLNHNVMYWYQQKSSQAPKLLFHYYDKDFNNEADTPDNFQSRRPNTSFCFLDIRSPGLGDTAMYLCATSSGQAYEQYFGPGTRLTVT.

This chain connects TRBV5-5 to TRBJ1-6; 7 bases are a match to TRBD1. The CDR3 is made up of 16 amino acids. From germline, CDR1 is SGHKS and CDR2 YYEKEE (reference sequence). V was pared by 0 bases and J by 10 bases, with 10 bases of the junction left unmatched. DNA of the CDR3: TGTGCCAGCAGCTTGGTCCCGGTGACAGGGCAGTCACCCCTCCACTTT. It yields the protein CASSLVPVTGQSPLHF.

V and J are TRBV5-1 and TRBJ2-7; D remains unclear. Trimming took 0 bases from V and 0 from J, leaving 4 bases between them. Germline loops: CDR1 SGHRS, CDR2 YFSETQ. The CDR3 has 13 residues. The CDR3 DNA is TGCGCCAGCAGCTTGGACACCTCCTACGAGCAGTACTTC. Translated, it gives CASSLDTSYEQYF.

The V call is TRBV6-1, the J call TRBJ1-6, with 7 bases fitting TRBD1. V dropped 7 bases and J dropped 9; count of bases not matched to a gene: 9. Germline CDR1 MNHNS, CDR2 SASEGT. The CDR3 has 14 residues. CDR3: CASTGDRVTSPLHF. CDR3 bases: TGTGCCAGCACGGGCGACAGGGTAACTTCACCCCTCCACTTT.

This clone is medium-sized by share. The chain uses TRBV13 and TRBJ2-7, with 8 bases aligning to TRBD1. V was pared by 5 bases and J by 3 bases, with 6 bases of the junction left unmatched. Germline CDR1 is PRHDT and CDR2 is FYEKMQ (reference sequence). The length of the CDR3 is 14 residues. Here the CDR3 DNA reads TGTGCCAGCAGCGAAGGGGGACAGGACTACGAGCAGTACTTC. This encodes CASSEGGQDYEQYF.

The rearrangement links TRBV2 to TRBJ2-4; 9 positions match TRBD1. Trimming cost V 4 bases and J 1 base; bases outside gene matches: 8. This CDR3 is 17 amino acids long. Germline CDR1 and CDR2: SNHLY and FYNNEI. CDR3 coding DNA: TGTGCCAGCAGTGGGCCGACAGGGGGATATGCCAAAAACATTCAGTACTTC. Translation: CASSGPTGGYAKNIQYF.

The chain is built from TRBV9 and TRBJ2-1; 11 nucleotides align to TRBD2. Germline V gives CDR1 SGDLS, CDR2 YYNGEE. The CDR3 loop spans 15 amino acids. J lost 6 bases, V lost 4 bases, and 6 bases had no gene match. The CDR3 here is CASSLSGGATNEQFF. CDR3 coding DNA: TGTGCCAGCAGCCTTAGCGGGGGGGCCACCAATGAGCAGTTCTTC.

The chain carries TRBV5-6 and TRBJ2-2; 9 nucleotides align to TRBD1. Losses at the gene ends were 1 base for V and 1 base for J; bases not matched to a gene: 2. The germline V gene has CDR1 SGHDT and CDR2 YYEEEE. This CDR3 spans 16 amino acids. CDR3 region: CASSLWDRENTGELFF. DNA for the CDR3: TGTGCCAGCAGCTTGTGGGACAGGGAGAACACCGGGGAGCTGTTTTTT.